This T cell receptor beta chain was identified in a study of CD8 T cells in ankylosing spondylitis. TCRdb re-called the 5' RACE reads through MiXCR, storing one row per CDR3 protein. The data show 250,000 to 350,000 distinct CDR3 sequences, with around 21% seen just once and roughly 3.6% held by the top ten. V lost 1 base and J 5 bases, leaving 4 bases between the germline ends. The CDR3 length is 12 residues. This clonotype was counted at least ten times. The receptor's source is a female donor with ankylosing spondylitis or in good health (not recorded which). The V call is TRBV12-3 or TRBV12-4, the J call TRBJ2-3; the D is unclear. Material for sequencing was blood, either unsorted or a sorted T cell fraction (not recorded which). The CDR3 loop reads CASSLVRDTQYF. CDR3 DNA sequence: TGTGCCAGCAGTTTAGTCCGAGATACGCAGTATTTT.